Shown below are 21 T cell receptor beta chains from a single sample sequenced in a study of T cells after yellow fever vaccination. From the 5' RACE reads, TCRdb called clonotypes with MiXCR, one entry per CDR3 protein. The sample lists about 200,000 distinct CDR3 sequences, under 3.5% occurring once. The sample in question was CD4+ T cells sorted from PBMCs, obtained 10 days after the yellow fever booster vaccination. All receptors derive from a man between 18 and 29 years old who received the YFV17D yellow fever vaccine.

This clonotype showed up many times. The chain has TRBV20-1 and TRBJ2-5, with 7 bases that match TRBD1. This CDR3 spans 15 amino acids. V dropped 2 bases and J dropped 2; count of bases not matched to a gene: 8. Per the germline V gene, CDR1 is DFQATT and CDR2 is SNEGSKA (reference sequence). CDR3 sequence (DNA): TGCAGTGCTAGAAATAGGCGACAGGGTCAAGAGACCCAGTACTTC. Protein: CSARNRRQGQETQYF.

Many counts were recorded for this clonotype. The rearrangement links TRBV20-1 to TRBJ2-3; D ambiguous. Germline values: CDR1 DFQATT, CDR2 SNEGSKA (reference sequence). The CDR3 is 12 residues long. Trimming cost V 6 bases and J 6 bases, with 13 bases left between them. The CDR3 region is CSAPTTGDTQYF. The CDR3 DNA reads as TGCAGTGCCCCAACTACGGGCGATACGCAGTATTTT.

This clonotype has a count of ten or more. The V call is TRBV7-2, the J call TRBJ1-2; D possibly corresponds to TRBD1 (5 bases). V was shortened by 3 bases and J by 1 base, with 6 bases between the two germline ends. Germline V CDR1 and CDR2: SGHTA, FQGNSA. There are 13 residues in the CDR3. The DNA for the CDR3 is TGTGCCAGCAGCTTCGACAGTAACTATGGCTACACCTTC. It encodes CASSFDSNYGYTF.

The J gene is TRBJ1-1, the V gene TRBV12-3 or TRBV12-4; the D is unclear. CDR3 length: 15 amino acids. Trimming removed 5 bases at V and 7 bases at J, with 20 bases between. CDR3 sequence: CASSPTNGESSEAFF. As DNA, the CDR3 is TGTGCCAGCAGTCCGACGAATGGGGAAAGCAGTGAAGCTTTCTTT.

This clonotype was observed a few times. The chain combines TRBV12-3 or TRBV12-4 with TRBJ2-7; 11 bases fit TRBD2. Trimming cost V 5 bases and J 2 bases; bases outside gene matches: 11. There are 17 residues in the CDR3. CDR3 amino acids: CASSPRTASGGTYEQYF. The CDR3 bases are TGTGCCAGCAGTCCGCGCACTGCTAGCGGGGGGACCTACGAGCAGTACTTC.

This clonotype appeared many times. This chain uses TRBV7-2 with TRBJ1-3; a weak D match, TRBD1 (6 bases). This CDR3 is built from 15 residues. The germline V gene has CDR1 SGHTA and CDR2 FQGNSA. V shed 0 bases and J shed 3 bases, with 9 bases lying between them. The CDR3 here is CASSLATGSGNTIYF. CDR3 in DNA: TGTGCCAGCAGCTTAGCAACAGGGAGTGGAAACACCATATATTTT.

This clonotype was found a few times. The chain links TRBV7-2 to TRBJ2-5, with D possibly being TRBD2 (5 bases). Germline lookup yields CDR1 SGHTA and CDR2 FQGNSA. CDR3 length: 14 amino acids. V lost 6 bases and J 3 bases, leaving 14 bases between the germline ends. CDR3 sequence: CASSRTRAEETQYF. The CDR3 DNA reads TGTGCCAGCAGTCGAACTAGAGCAGAAGAGACCCAGTACTTC.

This clonotype came up many times. This chain uses TRBV2 with TRBJ2-3, with D perhaps TRBD2 (6 bases). There are 14 residues in the CDR3. Per germline, CDR1 SNHLY and CDR2 FYNNEI. V was trimmed by 8 bases and J by 3 bases, leaving 15 bases between them. The CDR3 nucleotides are TGTGCCAGCTGCCACATACGGGAGACAGATACGCAGTATTTT. This translates into CASCHIRETDTQYF.

In this sample, this clonotype turned up a few times. The CDR3 region has the DNA TGTGCCAGCAGCACCCCGCCCCTCGCTAACTATGGCTACACCTTC. It specifies CASSTPPLANYGYTF. This chain links TRBV5-5 with TRBJ1-2; no clear D. Trimming removed 4 bases at V and 0 bases at J, with 13 bases between. Germline CDR1 is SGHKS and CDR2 is YYEKEE (reference sequence). The CDR3 spans 15 residues.

This clonotype was counted at least ten times. The chain is built from TRBV4-2 and TRBJ2-2; 7 nucleotides match TRBD1. The V segment lost 1 base and the J segment 6 bases; nucleotides outside the gene matches: 5. The CDR3 totals 15 residues. The germline gives CDR1 LGHNA, CDR2 YNFKEQ. CDR3 nucleotides: TGTGCCAGCAGCCAAGGTCACAGGGGCGCCGGGGAGCTGTTTTTT. Translated: CASSQGHRGAGELFF.

To note about this clonotype: A much bigger clone sits one base away, suggesting this may be a read error. This sequence joins TRBV6-6 and TRBJ1-3, with D maybe TRBD1 (5 bases). The CDR3 spans 16 residues. The V end lost 3 bases, the J end lost 2 bases, and 14 bases lay between the germline ends. Germline V lookup: CDR1 MNHNY, CDR2 SVGAGI (reference sequence). The DNA of the CDR3 is TGTGCCAGCAGTTATGGGGGGACTGACCCTGGAAACACCATATATTTT. Residues: CASSYGGTDPGNTIYF.

This clonotype was found a few times. The chain is built from TRBV12-3 or TRBV12-4 and TRBJ1-1; D not resolved. V was shortened by 6 bases and J by 4 bases, with 15 bases between the two germline ends. The CDR3 totals 14 residues. This chain's CDR3 is CASRVSAGGTEAFF. The DNA of the CDR3 is TGTGCCAGCAGAGTGAGTGCGGGAGGCACTGAAGCTTTCTTT.

This clonotype was found many times. The rearrangement links TRBV15 to TRBJ2-4, with 8 bases fitting TRBD2. The CDR3 totals 16 residues. Germline loops: CDR1 LNHNV, CDR2 YYDKDF (reference sequence). The V gene end was trimmed by 1 base and the J gene end by 1 base; junction bases not matched to a gene: 3. This CDR3 reads CATSRVAGMAKNIQYF. CDR3 coding DNA: TGTGCCACCAGCAGAGTAGCGGGGATGGCCAAAAACATTCAGTACTTC.

In its sample, this clonotype was seen a few times. V gene TRBV7-2 combines with J gene TRBJ1-6; no reliable D call. This CDR3 has 13 amino acids. V was cut by 5 bases and J by 6 bases, with 8 bases left in between. From germline, CDR1 is SGHTA and CDR2 FQGNSA. CDR3 nucleotides: TGTGCCAGCAGCACCCATTCTAATTCACCCCTCCACTTT. It encodes CASSTHSNSPLHF. Filled out from reference TRBV7-2 and TRBJ1-6, the complete variable domain reads GAGVSQSPSNKVTEKGKDVELRCDPISGHTALYWYRQSLGQGLEFLIYFQGNSAPDKSGLPSDRFSAERTGGSVSTLTIQRTQQEDSAVYLCASSTHSNSPLHFGNGTRLTVT.

The chain uses TRBV28 and TRBJ1-2; 9 bases align to TRBD1. Germline CDR1 reads MDHEN; CDR2 reads SYDVKM. This CDR3 is 15 amino acids long. V shed 7 bases and J 12 bases; nucleotides not matched to a gene: 18. Written as DNA, the CDR3 is TGTGCCAGCATCAACAGTCCGGGACAGGGTAGCGGCCACACCTTC. This encodes CASINSPGQGSGHTF.

In this sample, this clonotype turned up many times. V usage is TRBV5-4 and J usage is TRBJ2-7, with 7 bases identical to TRBD1. The CDR3 extends over 16 amino acids. With 0 bases clipped from V and 3 bases from J, the junction kept 9 bases outside the gene matches. Germline V gene lookup returns CDR1 SGHNT and CDR2 YYREEE (reference sequence). In nucleotides, the CDR3 is TGTGCCAGCAGCTTGGGGCTCCGGGACAGAAACTACGAGCAGTACTTC. Translated: CASSLGLRDRNYEQYF.

As regards this clonotype: Possible read error: a much larger clone is one base away. The chain joins TRBV5-4 to TRBJ2-5; D is uncertain. Germline CDR1 is SGHNT and CDR2 is YYREEE (reference sequence). This CDR3 region has 13 residues. This CDR3 is CDSSPDGRETQYF. DNA of the CDR3: TGTGACAGCAGCCCTGACGGCCGGGAGACCCAGTACTTC.

As for this clonotype: The junction departs from the called germline gene at one end, perhaps through a read error. The chain recombines TRBV7-9 with TRBJ1-2, with D maybe TRBD1 (5 bases). The CDR3 spans 14 residues. Germline values: CDR1 SEHNR, CDR2 FQNEAQ (reference sequence). The CDR3 sequence is CASSLDKPHYGYTF. In DNA form, the CDR3 reads TGTGCCAGCAGCCTGGACAAGCCCCACTACGGCTACACCTTC.

This clonotype was counted at least ten times. In DNA, the CDR3 is TGCAGTGCTATCCTAGCGGGGGCCAAAACCGATGATACGCAGTATTTT. It specifies CSAILAGAKTDDTQYF. V and J are TRBV20-1 and TRBJ2-3, with TRBD2 matching over 10 bases. CDR1 and CDR2 from the germline V gene are DFQATT and SNEGSKA (reference sequence). Trimming at V came to 4 bases and at J to 6 bases, leaving 13 bases not matched to a gene. This CDR3 contains 16 residues.

This clonotype was found many times. This chain connects TRBV10-3 to TRBJ1-1; tentative D call: TRBD1 (5 bases). The CDR3 loop spans 14 amino acids. With 8 bases removed from V and 1 base from J, the gap between germline ends came to 14 bases. Germline lookup yields CDR1 ENHRY and CDR2 SYGVKD. This CDR3 is CAIASSGANTEAFF. The CDR3 bases are TGTGCCATCGCTTCAAGCGGGGCGAACACTGAAGCTTTCTTT.

This clonotype came up many times. This chain connects TRBV6-2 or TRBV6-3 to TRBJ1-5; 7 positions agree with TRBD1. V lost 10 bases and J lost 2; bases outside the gene matches: 11. Per germline, CDR1 MNHEY and CDR2 SVGEGT. The CDR3 contains 15 residues. CDR3: CATDQGVMGNQPQHF. CDR3 sequence (DNA): TGTGCCACCGACCAGGGGGTAATGGGCAATCAGCCCCAGCATTTT.